This note documents a single T cell receptor (beta chain) sequence. As yet, its antigen is unknown. The CDR3 totals 16 residues. Trimming stripped 8 bases from V and 3 bases from J, with 23 bases between. The data derive from a study of tumor-infiltrating lymphocytes in primary liver carcinoma. Study-level results: Tumors significantly exceeded blood in top-250-clone fraction (p = 0.039). In tumor-adjacent and tumor-blood pairs, overlap was lower than in tumor region pairs.

With roughly 0.5 ug total RNA as template and a constant-region primer, TCR beta cDNA was made. Employing slightly modified ARM-PCR, three nested multiplex PCR rounds were run, and these gave rise to the TCR beta libraries. TRBV1-TRBV30 forward primers and a C-beta reverse primer were used in the first two PCR rounds, which each ran for 10 cycles. TCRdb fed the multiplex PCR reads into MiXCR, producing one record per CDR3 protein. The data contain tens of thousands of distinct CDR3 sequences, 72% of them singletons. Bulk tissue was left unsorted, and RNA and DNA were co-extracted from about 20-30 mg of it. Sampling of each tumor involved five separate regions. More than 80% viable tumor cells made up every tumor sample.

The chain uses TRBV12-3 or TRBV12-4 and TRBJ2-7; D may be TRBD1 or TRBD2 (5 bases each). Sequenced material: liver tumor tissue from sampling region 1. Subset of the sample: tumor region T1, superior pole. The sequence came from a man aged 40-50 years with primary liver carcinoma and hepatitis B virus infection. CDR3 nucleotide sequence: TGTGCCAGCGAACCGGGACCATCGGGCAGCTACTACGAGCAGTACTTC. This encodes CASEPGPSGSYYEQYF.